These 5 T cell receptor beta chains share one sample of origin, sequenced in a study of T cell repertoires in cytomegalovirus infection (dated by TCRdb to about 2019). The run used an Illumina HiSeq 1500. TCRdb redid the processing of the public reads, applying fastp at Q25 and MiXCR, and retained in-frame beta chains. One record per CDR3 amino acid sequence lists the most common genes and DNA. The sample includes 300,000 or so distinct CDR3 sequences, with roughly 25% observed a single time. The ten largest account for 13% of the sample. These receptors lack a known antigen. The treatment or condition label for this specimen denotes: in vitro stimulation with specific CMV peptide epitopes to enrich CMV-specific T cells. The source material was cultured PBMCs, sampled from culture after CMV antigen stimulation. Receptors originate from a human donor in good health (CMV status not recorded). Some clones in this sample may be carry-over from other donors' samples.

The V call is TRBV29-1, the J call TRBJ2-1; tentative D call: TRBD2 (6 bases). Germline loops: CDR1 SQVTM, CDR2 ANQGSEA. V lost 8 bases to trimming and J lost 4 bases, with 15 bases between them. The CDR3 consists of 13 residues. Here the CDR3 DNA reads TGCAGCACATTTGCGGGGTGGTACAATGAGCAGTTCTTC. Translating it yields CSTFAGWYNEQFF.

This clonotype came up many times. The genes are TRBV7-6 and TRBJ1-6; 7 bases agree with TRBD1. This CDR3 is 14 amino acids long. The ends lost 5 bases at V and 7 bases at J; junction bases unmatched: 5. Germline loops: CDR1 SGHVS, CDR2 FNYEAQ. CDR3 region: CASSPGGGNSPLHF. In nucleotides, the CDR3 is TGTGCCAGCAGCCCAGGGGGTGGCAATTCACCCCTCCACTTT.

The CDR3 DNA sequence: TGTGCCAGCAGTTTGTATGGAGGGACAGTCCCTTCTAGAGGCTACACCTTC. Its protein product is CASSLYGGTVPSRGYTF. The chain links TRBV28 to TRBJ1-2, with 7 positions matching TRBD1. The J segment lost 8 bases and the V segment lost 3 bases, leaving 18 bases of the junction unmatched. The germline gives CDR1 MDHEN, CDR2 SYDVKM. The CDR3 spans 17 residues.

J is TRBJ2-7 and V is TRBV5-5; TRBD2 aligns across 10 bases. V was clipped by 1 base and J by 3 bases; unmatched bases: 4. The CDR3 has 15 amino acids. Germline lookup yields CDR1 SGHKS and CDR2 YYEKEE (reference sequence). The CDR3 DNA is TGTGCCAGCAGCTTGATAACTAGCGGGATCTACGAGCAGTACTTC. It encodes CASSLITSGIYEQYF.

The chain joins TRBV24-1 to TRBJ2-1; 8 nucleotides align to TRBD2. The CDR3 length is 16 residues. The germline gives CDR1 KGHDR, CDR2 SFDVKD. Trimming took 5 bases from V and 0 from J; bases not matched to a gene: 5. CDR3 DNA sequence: TGTGCCACCAGTGGACTAGCGCAGAGCTCCTACAATGAGCAGTTCTTC. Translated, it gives CATSGLAQSSYNEQFF.